This entry lists 16 T cell receptor beta chains sequenced from one sample in a study of blood T cells in healthy people across ages. With a J-beta primer mix and a sample-barcoded 5' primer, a second PCR ran 7 to 11 cycles. Each CDR3 protein gets one entry after TCRdb re-called the 5' RACE reads with MiXCR. The sample lists just under 900,000 distinct CDR3 sequences, around 28% seen once, with around a sixth in the top ten. Sequencing was performed on blood. These receptors were obtained from a woman older than 75 in good health.

The table lists this clonotype with many counts. This chain joins TRBV11-2 and TRBJ2-5; D is undetermined. The CDR3 has 15 residues. The germline V gene encodes CDR1 SGHAT and CDR2 FQNNGV. With 5 bases removed from V and 5 bases from J, the gap between germline ends came to 18 bases. The CDR3 loop is CASSPVLSSAETQYF. The DNA for the CDR3 is TGTGCCAGCAGCCCCGTACTCAGTTCGGCGGAGACCCAGTACTTC.

In its sample, this clonotype was seen many times. The V and J genes are TRBV6-5 and TRBJ2-4, with TRBD2 identical over 7 bases. The CDR3 length is 16 residues. V shed 2 bases and J 4 bases; nucleotides not matched to a gene: 8. Germline lookup yields CDR1 MNHEY and CDR2 SVGAGI. CDR3 in DNA: TGTGCCAGCAGTTACACCATTGGGACTAAGAAAAACATTCAGTACTTC. The encoded protein is CASSYTIGTKKNIQYF.

This clonotype has a handful of counts. This chain joins TRBV7-2 and TRBJ1-1, with D perhaps matching TRBD1 (6 bases). The CDR3 length is 15 residues. V was shortened by 5 bases and J by 4 bases, with 17 bases between the two germline ends. In germline, CDR1 is SGHTA, CDR2 FQGNSA. CDR3 coding DNA: TGTGCCAGCAGCCCCCGACAGGCGAGGATCACTGAAGCTTTCTTT. It codes for CASSPRQARITEAFF.

This clonotype occurred a few times. The chain recombines TRBV7-2 with TRBJ1-6; 8 bases line up with TRBD1. Trimming took 5 bases from V and 7 from J; bases not matched to a gene: 7. The CDR3 totals 15 residues. Germline V gives CDR1 SGHTA, CDR2 FQGNSA. The CDR3 region has the DNA TGTGCCAGCAGCCGAAGGACAGGGTCGAATTCACCCCTCCACTTT. Amino acid sequence: CASSRRTGSNSPLHF.

The chain employs TRBV2 and TRBJ1-2; D gene unclear. This CDR3 comprises 12 residues. V was trimmed by 11 bases and J by 4 bases, leaving 14 bases between them. Germline assignment: CDR1 SNHLY and CDR2 FYNNEI. Here the CDR3 DNA reads TGTGCCGGCAAACCGAGCGGCTATGGCTACACCTTC. Its translation is CAGKPSGYGYTF.

The V call is TRBV7-2, the J call TRBJ2-7, with unresolved D. Trimming shortened V by 1 base and J by 4 bases, and 5 bases separated the two germline ends. This CDR3 region has 12 residues. The V gene's germline CDR1 is SGHTA and CDR2 FQGNSA. CDR3 loop: CASSLGWYEQYF. The CDR3 DNA follows: TGTGCCAGCAGCTTAGGGTGGTACGAGCAGTACTTC.

The rearrangement joins TRBV29-1 to TRBJ2-3; D unclear. The germline V gene encodes CDR1 SQVTM and CDR2 ANQGSEA. V dropped 7 bases and J dropped 3 bases, with 14 bases sitting between them. The CDR3 is 13 amino acids. CDR3 DNA sequence: TGCAGCGGGGGATTGATGGAGACAGATACGCAGTATTTT. Translation: CSGGLMETDTQYF.

This clonotype was seen at least ten times. Here the CDR3 DNA reads TGCGCCAGCAGCTTCGGACAGGGGGAAATTAGGAACACTGAAGCTTTCTTT. It yields the protein CASSFGQGEIRNTEAFF. The rearrangement links TRBV5-1 to TRBJ1-1; 10 positions agree with TRBD1. Germline V lookup: CDR1 SGHRS, CDR2 YFSETQ. The CDR3 has 17 residues. J gave up 1 base and V 2 bases, and 8 bases lay outside the gene matches.

This clonotype was seen more than once but under ten times. J is TRBJ2-1 and V is TRBV7-2; 15 bases match TRBD2. The CDR3 covers 16 residues. Germline CDR1 is SGHTA and CDR2 is FQGNSA. The ends lost 8 bases at V and 6 bases at J; junction bases unmatched: 8. The chain's CDR3 is CASSGLAGGLVNEQFF. CDR3 DNA: TGTGCCAGCTCCGGACTAGCGGGGGGGCTTGTCAATGAGCAGTTCTTC.

This clonotype has a count of ten or more. The CDR3 DNA sequence: TGTGCCAGCAGTCCTACCGAAGGGAGAGAGACCCAGTACTTC. Its protein product is CASSPTEGRETQYF. The V and J genes are TRBV7-8 and TRBJ2-5; tentative D call: TRBD2 (5 bases). Trimming took off 6 bases at V and 4 bases at J, with 15 bases between the two ends. The CDR3 is 14 residues long. The germline V gene has CDR1 SGHVS and CDR2 FQNEAQ.

Remarks on this clonotype: This may be a read error, as it is one base from a much larger clone. The chain joins TRBV4-1 to TRBJ2-7; no clear D. V lost 2 bases and J 7 bases, leaving 18 bases between the germline ends. Germline V gene sequence: CDR1 MGHRA, CDR2 YSYEKL. This CDR3 spans 15 amino acids. CDR3 in DNA: TGCGCCAGCAGCCAACCTGCCCGATCAGGTTTTGAGCAGTACTTC. It specifies CASSQPARSGFEQYF.

This clonotype was picked up a small number of times. A much larger clone is a single base away; this may be a read error. The J gene is TRBJ2-1, the V gene TRBV7-2; 8 nucleotides match TRBD2. Germline CDR1 reads SGHTA; CDR2 reads FQGNSA. V was pared by 5 bases and J by 2 bases, with 8 bases of the junction left unmatched. The CDR3 covers 16 residues. Here the CDR3 reads CASSEAPGGTYNEQFF. CDR3 DNA sequence: TGTGCCAGCAGCGAAGCTCCGGGGGGGACCTACAATGAGCAGTTCTTC.

A word on this clonotype: Because it lacks the conserved phenylalanine or tryptophan at the end, this CDR3 is likely a read error. The rearrangement joins TRBV7-6 to TRBJ2-5, with D perhaps matching TRBD1 (6 bases). Per the germline V gene, CDR1 is SGHVS and CDR2 is FNYEAQ. The CDR3 sequence is 13 residues long. The CDR3 reads CASSLTGGYEQYV. In DNA form, the CDR3 reads TGTGCTAGCAGCTTGACAGGAGGATATGAGCAGTACGTC.

This clonotype showed up just a few times. The gene calls are TRBV7-6 and TRBJ2-7; 14 nucleotides agree with TRBD2. V shed 5 bases and J 7 bases; nucleotides not matched to a gene: 19. Per germline, CDR1 SGHVS and CDR2 FNYEAQ. This CDR3 has 19 amino acids. This CDR3 reads CASSPLPGTSGGIDNEQYF. For the CDR3, the DNA is TGTGCCAGCAGCCCCCTCCCCGGGACTAGCGGGGGAATAGACAATGAGCAGTACTTC.

Turning to this clonotype: Just one base apart from a much larger clone, this may be a read error. The CDR3 does not end in the conserved phenylalanine or tryptophan, so this is likely a read error. The J gene is TRBJ2-2, the V gene TRBV7-2; the D call may be TRBD1 or TRBD2 (5 bases each). The CDR3 is 14 residues long. Germline values: CDR1 SGHTA, CDR2 FQGNSA. The V gene lost 6 bases and the J gene lost 5 bases, with 13 bases spanning the gap. CDR3 residues: CASRTGTRTGELFC. CDR3 DNA sequence: TGTGCCAGCAGAACGGGGACCCGGACCGGGGAGCTGTTTTGT.

The chain combines TRBV27 with TRBJ1-6; D call uncertain. Germline V gene sequence: CDR1 MNHEY, CDR2 SMNVEV (reference sequence). V lost 3 bases and J 4 bases, leaving 10 bases between the germline ends. CDR3 size: 15 residues. The CDR3 sequence: CASSFGDPYNSPLHF. CDR3 in DNA: TGTGCCAGCAGTTTCGGAGACCCTTATAATTCACCCCTCCACTTT.